This T cell receptor (beta chain) was documented in a study of identical twins. Study-level points and caveats: Twins shared beta out-of-frame sequences in excess, but this excess was weaker. Out-of-frame TCR alpha sharing observed in monozygotic twins exceeded model estimates.

Through template switching, a universal primer site was introduced, and the cDNA contained unique molecular identifiers. Via MiXCR, TCRdb re-called the 5' RACE reads, giving one row per CDR3 protein. In the table there are roughly 570,000 distinct CDR3 sequences, more than 9% of which are singletons. In germline, CDR1 is SQVTM, CDR2 ANQGSEA. The CDR3 length is 17 residues. Trimming pared 4 bases from V and 2 bases from J, leaving 22 bases between. This clonotype was detected many times. The antigen is not known. The data also belong to a second study, concerning yellow fever vaccine responses in identical twins.

Sequenced sample: PBMCs. The receptor's source is a woman aged 18-35 years in good health. The chain uses TRBV29-1 and TRBJ2-3; D assignment may be TRBD1 or TRBD2 (6 bases each). The CDR3 here is CSVAGAGLAGPTDTQYF. The CDR3 nucleotides read TGCAGCGTTGCGGGGGCCGGGCTAGCAGGACCCACAGATACGCAGTATTTT.